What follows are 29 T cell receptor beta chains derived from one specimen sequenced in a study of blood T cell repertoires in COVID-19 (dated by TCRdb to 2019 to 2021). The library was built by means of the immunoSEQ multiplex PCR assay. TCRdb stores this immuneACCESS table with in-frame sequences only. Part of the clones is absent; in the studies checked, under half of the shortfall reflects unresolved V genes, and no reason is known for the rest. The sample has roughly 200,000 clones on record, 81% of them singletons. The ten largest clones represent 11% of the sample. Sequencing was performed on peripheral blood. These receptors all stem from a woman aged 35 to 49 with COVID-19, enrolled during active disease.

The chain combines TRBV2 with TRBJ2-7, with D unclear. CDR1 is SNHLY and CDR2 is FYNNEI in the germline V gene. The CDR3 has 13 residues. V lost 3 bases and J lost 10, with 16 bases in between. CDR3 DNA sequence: TGTGCCAGCAGTGATTCCCCCCAGCAGGCACAGTACTTC. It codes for CASSDSPQQAQYF.

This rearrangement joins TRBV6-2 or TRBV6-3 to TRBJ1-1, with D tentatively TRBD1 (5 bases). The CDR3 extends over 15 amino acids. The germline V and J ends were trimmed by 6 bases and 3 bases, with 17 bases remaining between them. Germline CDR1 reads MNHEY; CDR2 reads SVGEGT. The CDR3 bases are TGTGCCAGCAGCAAGAGACAGTTTTTAGACACTGAAGCTTTCTTT. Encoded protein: CASSKRQFLDTEAFF.

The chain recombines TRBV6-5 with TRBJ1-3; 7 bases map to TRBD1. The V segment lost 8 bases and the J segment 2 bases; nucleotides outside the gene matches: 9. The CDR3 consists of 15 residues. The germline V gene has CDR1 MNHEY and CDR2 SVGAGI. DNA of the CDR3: TGTGCCAGCGTTGAACAGGGGACCGCTGGAAACACCATATATTTT. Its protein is CASVEQGTAGNTIYF.

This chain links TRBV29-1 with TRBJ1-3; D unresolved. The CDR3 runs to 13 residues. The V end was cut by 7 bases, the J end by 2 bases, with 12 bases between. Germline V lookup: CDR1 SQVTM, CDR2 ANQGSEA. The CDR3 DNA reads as TGCAGCGCAGGACGGGATCCTGGAAACACCATATATTTT. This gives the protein CSAGRDPGNTIYF.

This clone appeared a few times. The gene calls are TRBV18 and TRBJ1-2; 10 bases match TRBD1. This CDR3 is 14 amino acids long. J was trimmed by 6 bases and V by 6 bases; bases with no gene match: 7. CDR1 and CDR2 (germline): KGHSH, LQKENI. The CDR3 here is CASSRLDRGDGYTF. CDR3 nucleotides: TGTGCCAGCTCGCGTTTGGACAGGGGGGATGGCTACACCTTC.

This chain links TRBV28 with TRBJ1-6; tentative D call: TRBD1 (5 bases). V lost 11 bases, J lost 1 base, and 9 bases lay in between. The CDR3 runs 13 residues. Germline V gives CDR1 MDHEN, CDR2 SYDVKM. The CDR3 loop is CASQGSYNSPLHF. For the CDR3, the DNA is TGTGCCTCCCAGGGTTCCTATAATTCACCCCTCCACTTT.

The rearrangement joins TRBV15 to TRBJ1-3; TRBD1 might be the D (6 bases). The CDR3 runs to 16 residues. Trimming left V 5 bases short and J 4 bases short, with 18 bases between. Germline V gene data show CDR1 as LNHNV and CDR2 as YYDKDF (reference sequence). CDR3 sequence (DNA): TGTGCCACCAGCTTCCGGCGGACGGGGACAGGAAACACCATATATTTT. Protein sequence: CATSFRRTGTGNTIYF.

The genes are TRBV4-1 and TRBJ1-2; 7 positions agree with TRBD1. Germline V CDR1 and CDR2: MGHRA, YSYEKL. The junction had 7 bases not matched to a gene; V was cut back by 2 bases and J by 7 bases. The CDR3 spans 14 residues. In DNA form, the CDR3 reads TGCGCCAGCAGCCAAACCGGGACAGTGGTTGGCTACACCTTC. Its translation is CASSQTGTVVGYTF.

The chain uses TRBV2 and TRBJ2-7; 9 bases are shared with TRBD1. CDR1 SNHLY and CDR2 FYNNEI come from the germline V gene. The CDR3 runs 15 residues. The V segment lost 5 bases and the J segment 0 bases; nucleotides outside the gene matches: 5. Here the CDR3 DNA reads TGTGCCAGCAGTACACCGGGACAGGGCTCCTACGAGCAGTACTTC. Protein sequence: CASSTPGQGSYEQYF.

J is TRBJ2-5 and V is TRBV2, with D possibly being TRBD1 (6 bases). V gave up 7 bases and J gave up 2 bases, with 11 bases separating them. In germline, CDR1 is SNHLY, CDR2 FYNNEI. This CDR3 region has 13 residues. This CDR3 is CASTAQGQETQYF. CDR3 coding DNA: TGTGCCAGCACGGCCCAGGGGCAAGAGACCCAGTACTTC.

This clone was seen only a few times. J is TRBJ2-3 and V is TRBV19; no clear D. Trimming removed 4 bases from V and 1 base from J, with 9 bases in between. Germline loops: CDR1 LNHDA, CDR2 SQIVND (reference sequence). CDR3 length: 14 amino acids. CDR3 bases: TGTGCCAGTAGTAAGGAGTTCGGCACAGATACGCAGTATTTT. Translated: CASSKEFGTDTQYF.

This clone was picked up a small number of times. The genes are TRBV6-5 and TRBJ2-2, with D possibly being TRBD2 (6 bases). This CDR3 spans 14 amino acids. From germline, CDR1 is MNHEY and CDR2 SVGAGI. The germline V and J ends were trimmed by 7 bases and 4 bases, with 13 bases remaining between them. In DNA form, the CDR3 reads TGTGCCAGCACCGGGGGAGTTGGCACCGGGGAGCTGTTTTTT. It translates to CASTGGVGTGELFF.

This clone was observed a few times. The CDR3, as DNA: TGTGCCTGGAGGAGGAGCAATTCGGGCACCGGGGAGCTGTTTTTT. Its protein product is CAWRRSNSGTGELFF. The chain is built from TRBV30 and TRBJ2-2; D gene uncertain. Germline assignment: CDR1 GTSNPN and CDR2 SVGIG (reference sequence). The CDR3 runs 15 residues. Trimming pared 3 bases from V and 4 bases from J, leaving 15 bases between.

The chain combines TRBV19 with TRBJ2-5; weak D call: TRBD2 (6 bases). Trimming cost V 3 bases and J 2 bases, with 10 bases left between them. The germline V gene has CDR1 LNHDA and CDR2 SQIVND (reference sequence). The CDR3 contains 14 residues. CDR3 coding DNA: TGTGCCAGTAGTATTTCGGGGGTTCAAGAGACCCAGTACTTC. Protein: CASSISGVQETQYF. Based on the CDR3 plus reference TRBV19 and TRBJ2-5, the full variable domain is DGGITQSPKYLFRKEGQNVTLSCEQNLNHDAMYWYRQDPGQGLRLIYYSQIVNDFQKGDIAEGYSVSREKKESFPLTVTSAQKNPTAFYLCASSISGVQETQYFGPGTRLLVL.

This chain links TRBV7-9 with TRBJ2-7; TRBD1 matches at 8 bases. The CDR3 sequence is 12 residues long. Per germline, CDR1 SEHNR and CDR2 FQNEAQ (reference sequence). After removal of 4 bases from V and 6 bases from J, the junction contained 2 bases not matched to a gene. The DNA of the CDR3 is TGTGCCAGCAGCTCGACAGGGGTCGAGCAGTACTTC. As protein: CASSSTGVEQYF. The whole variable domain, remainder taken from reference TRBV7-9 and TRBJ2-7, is DTGVSQNPRHKITKRGQNVTFRCDPISEHNRLYWYRQTLGQGPEFLTYFQNEAQLEKSRLLSDRFSAERPKGSFSTLEIQRTEQGDSAMYLCASSSTGVEQYFGPGTRLTVT.

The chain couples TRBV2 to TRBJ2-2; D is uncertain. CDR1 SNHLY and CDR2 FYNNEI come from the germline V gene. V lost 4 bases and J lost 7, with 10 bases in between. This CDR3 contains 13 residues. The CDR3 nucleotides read TGTGCCAGCAGTGTAGACCCAGGCGGGGAGCTGTTTTTT. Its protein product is CASSVDPGGELFF.

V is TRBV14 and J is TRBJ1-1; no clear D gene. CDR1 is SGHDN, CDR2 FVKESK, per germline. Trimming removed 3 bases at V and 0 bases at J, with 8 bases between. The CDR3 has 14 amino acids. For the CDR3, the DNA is TGTGCCAGCAGCCATCACAACATGAACACTGAAGCTTTCTTT. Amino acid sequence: CASSHHNMNTEAFF.

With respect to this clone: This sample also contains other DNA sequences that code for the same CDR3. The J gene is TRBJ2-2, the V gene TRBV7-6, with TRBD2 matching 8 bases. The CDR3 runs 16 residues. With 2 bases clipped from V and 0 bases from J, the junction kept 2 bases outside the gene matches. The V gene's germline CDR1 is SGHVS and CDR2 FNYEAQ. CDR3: CASSLRAGANTGELFF. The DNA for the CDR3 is TGTGCCAGCAGCTTAAGAGCGGGGGCGAACACCGGGGAGCTGTTTTTT.

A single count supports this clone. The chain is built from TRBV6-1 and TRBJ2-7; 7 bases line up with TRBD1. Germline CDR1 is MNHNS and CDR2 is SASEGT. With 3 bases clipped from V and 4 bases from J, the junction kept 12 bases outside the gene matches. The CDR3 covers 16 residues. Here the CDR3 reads CASSDFRGRTYYEQYF. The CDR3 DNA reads TGTGCCAGCAGTGACTTCAGGGGGAGAACCTATTACGAGCAGTACTTC.

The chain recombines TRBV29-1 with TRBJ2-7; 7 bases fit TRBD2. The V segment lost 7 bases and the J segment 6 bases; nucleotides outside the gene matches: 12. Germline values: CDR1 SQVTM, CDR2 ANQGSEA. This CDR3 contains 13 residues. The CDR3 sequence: CSAGGGVRGEQYF. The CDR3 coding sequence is TGCAGCGCTGGTGGGGGGGTACGTGGCGAGCAGTACTTC.

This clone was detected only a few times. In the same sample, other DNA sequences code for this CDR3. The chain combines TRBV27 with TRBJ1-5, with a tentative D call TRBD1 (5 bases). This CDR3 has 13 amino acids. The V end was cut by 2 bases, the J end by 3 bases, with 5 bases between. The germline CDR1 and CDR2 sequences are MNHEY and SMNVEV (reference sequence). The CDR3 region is CASSLGHNQPQHF. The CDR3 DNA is TGTGCCAGCAGTTTAGGACACAATCAGCCCCAGCATTTT.

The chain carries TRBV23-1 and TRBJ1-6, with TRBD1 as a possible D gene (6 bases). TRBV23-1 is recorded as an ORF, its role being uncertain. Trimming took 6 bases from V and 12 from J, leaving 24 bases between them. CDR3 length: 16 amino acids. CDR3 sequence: CASRERRGQGRVPLHF. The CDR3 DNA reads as TGCGCCAGCAGGGAGAGGCGGGGGCAGGGGAGGGTACCCCTCCACTTT.

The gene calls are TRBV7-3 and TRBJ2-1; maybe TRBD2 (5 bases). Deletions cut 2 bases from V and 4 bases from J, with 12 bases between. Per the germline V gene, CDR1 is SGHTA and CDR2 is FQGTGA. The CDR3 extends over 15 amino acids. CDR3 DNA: TGTGCCAGCAGCTTAGTCGGGAACAGTTACAATGAGCAGTTCTTC. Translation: CASSLVGNSYNEQFF.

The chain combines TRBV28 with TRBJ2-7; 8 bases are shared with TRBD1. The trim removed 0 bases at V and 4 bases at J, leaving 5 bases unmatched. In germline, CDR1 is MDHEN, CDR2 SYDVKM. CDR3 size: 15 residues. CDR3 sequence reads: CASSLWTGAGYEQYF. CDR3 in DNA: TGTGCCAGCAGTTTATGGACAGGGGCGGGGTACGAGCAGTACTTC.

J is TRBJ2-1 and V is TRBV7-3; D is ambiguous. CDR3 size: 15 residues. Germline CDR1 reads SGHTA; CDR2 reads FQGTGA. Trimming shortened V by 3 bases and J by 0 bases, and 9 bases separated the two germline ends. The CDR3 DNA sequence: TGTGCCAGCAGCTTCCTGCCGAGCTCCTACAATGAGCAGTTCTTC. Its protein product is CASSFLPSSYNEQFF.

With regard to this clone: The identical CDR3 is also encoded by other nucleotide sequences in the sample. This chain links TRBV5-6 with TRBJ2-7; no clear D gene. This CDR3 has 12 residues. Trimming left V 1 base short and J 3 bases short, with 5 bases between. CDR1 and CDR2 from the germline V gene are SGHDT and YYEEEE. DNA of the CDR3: TGTGCCAGCAGCTTGTCCGGCTACGAGCAGTACTTC. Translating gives CASSLSGYEQYF.

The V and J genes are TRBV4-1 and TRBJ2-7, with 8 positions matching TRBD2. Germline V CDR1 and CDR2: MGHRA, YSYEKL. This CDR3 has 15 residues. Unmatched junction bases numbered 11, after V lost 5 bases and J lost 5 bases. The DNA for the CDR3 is TGCGCCAGCAGCTCCCAGATTAGCGGGAAGGACGAGCAGTACTTC. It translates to CASSSQISGKDEQYF.

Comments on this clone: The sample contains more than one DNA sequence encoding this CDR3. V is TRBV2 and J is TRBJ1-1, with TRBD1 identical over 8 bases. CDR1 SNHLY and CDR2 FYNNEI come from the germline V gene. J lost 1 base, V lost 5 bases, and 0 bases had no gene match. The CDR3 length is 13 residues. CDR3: CASSTGGNTEAFF. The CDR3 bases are TGTGCCAGCAGTACAGGGGGGAACACTGAAGCTTTCTTT. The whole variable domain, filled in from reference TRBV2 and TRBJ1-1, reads EPEVTQTPSHQVTQMGQEVILRCVPISNHLYFYWYRQILGQKVEFLVSFYNNEISEKSEIFDDQFSVERPDGSNFTLKIRSTKLEDSAMYFCASSTGGNTEAFFGQGTRLTVV.

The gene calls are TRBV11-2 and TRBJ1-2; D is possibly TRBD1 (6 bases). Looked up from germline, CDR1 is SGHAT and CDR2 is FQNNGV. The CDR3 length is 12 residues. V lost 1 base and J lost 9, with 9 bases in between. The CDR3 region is CASSLAQGSYTF. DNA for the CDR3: TGTGCCAGCAGCTTAGCACAGGGAAGCTACACCTTC.